Below are 27 T cell receptor beta chains sequenced from a single sample in a study of blood T cells in healthy people across ages. The use of a sample-barcoded 5' primer and a J-beta primer mix characterized a second PCR of roughly 6 to 11 cycles. A single record per CDR3 protein comes from TCRdb applying MiXCR to the 5' RACE reads. Of about 570,000 distinct CDR3 sequences in the sample, about 26% are singletons; the top ten hold approximately 3.6%. This same sample was also part of a study on T cells of mothers and their children.

Sequences were obtained from blood. Receptors originate from a boy younger than 10 in good health.

This clonotype was picked up a small number of times. V gene TRBV10-1 combines with J gene TRBJ2-3; 8 bases line up with TRBD2. This CDR3 has 15 amino acids. Germline CDR1 reads WNHNN; CDR2 reads SYGVQD (reference sequence). The ends lost 3 bases at V and 3 bases at J; junction bases unmatched: 5. The CDR3 bases are TGCGCCAGCAGTGAATCGGGAGGGCCTACAGATACGCAGTATTTT. It is translated as CASSESGGPTDTQYF.

On this clonotype: No conserved phenylalanine or tryptophan ends this CDR3, so it is likely a read error. It is unclear where the CDR3 begins or ends on the DNA, so no DNA is shown, and the CDR3 is as TCRdb lists it. V gene TRBV13 combines with J gene TRBJ1-1. Germline-derived CDR1 and CDR2 are PRHDT and FYEKMQ (reference sequence). The CDR3 contains 14 residues when both ends are counted. CDR3 in amino acids: CASSFHSMNTEALN.

This clonotype has more than one count but fewer than ten. The CDR3 bases are TGTGCCAGCAGCCAAGTGGCCCGTCGGACACCATCTTACAATGAGCAGTTCTTC. It is translated as CASSQVARRTPSYNEQFF. This rearrangement joins TRBV14 to TRBJ2-1; tentative D call: TRBD1 (5 bases). V dropped 1 base and J dropped 4 bases, with 20 bases sitting between them. The CDR3 length is 18 residues. From germline, CDR1 is SGHDN and CDR2 FVKESK.

A few counts support this clonotype. The rearrangement links TRBV6-5 to TRBJ1-1, with D possibly TRBD1 on 5 matching bases. The CDR3 sequence is 15 residues long. Trimming left V 2 bases short and J 6 bases short, with 16 bases between. The V gene's germline CDR1 is MNHEY and CDR2 SVGAGI. CDR3 DNA sequence: TGTGCCAGCAGTTACACCGCCTGGGGGGTGGCTGAAGCTTTCTTT. It encodes CASSYTAWGVAEAFF.

The J gene is TRBJ2-5, the V gene TRBV12-3 or TRBV12-4; TRBD1 aligns across 9 bases. The better agreement between TRBJ2-7 and the DNA end casts doubt on the J call. The CDR3 contains 15 residues. The CDR3 nucleotides are TGTGCCAGCAGTTTTATCTGGACAGGGGCTAACGAGCAGTACTTC. Translation: CASSFIWTGANEQYF.

The sample holds a few counts of this clonotype. The CDR3 reads CASTRRGGYQETQYF. DNA of the CDR3: TGTGCCAGCACCCGACGGGGGGGTTACCAAGAGACCCAGTACTTC. The chain has TRBV5-5 and TRBJ2-7; 8 nucleotides match TRBD2. The DNA end is a closer match to TRBJ2-5, so the J assignment may be wrong. Germline lookup yields CDR1 SGHKS and CDR2 YYEKEE (reference sequence). The CDR3 has 15 residues.

The chain combines TRBV10-3 with TRBJ2-3; D is uncertain. Germline V gene lookup returns CDR1 ENHRY and CDR2 SYGVKD. With 7 bases removed from V and 2 bases from J, the gap between germline ends came to 10 bases. This CDR3 spans 13 amino acids. CDR3 protein: CAITVPLTDTQYF. In DNA, the CDR3 is TGTGCCATCACCGTCCCTCTCACAGATACGCAGTATTTT.

On this clonotype: One end of the junction varies from germline; a read error may be responsible. This chain joins TRBV12-3 or TRBV12-4 and TRBJ2-5; 12 bases are a match to TRBD2. The CDR3 loop spans 15 amino acids. The CDR3 sequence: CASRPTSGGEETQNF. Here the CDR3 DNA reads TGTGCCAGCAGACCGACTAGCGGGGGTGAAGAGACCCAGAACTTC.

The chain recombines TRBV10-3 with TRBJ1-3; 7 bases fit TRBD1. Germline lookup yields CDR1 ENHRY and CDR2 SYGVKD. The CDR3 is 18 residues long. V was clipped by 2 bases and J by 1 base; unmatched bases: 11. CDR3 in amino acids: CAISEGPATGLSGNTIYF. The CDR3 DNA follows: TGTGCCATCAGTGAGGGACCGGCGACAGGGCTTTCTGGAAACACCATATATTTT.

The chain couples TRBV7-2 to TRBJ1-6, with D maybe TRBD1 (5 bases). The CDR3 consists of 15 residues. CDR1 and CDR2 from the germline V gene are SGHTA and FQGNSA. V was trimmed by 0 bases and J by 9 bases, leaving 12 bases between them. CDR3 amino acids: CASSLAPGRGSPLHF. CDR3 sequence (DNA): TGTGCCAGCAGCTTAGCCCCCGGAAGGGGTTCACCCCTCCACTTT.

This clonotype appeared many times. The V call is TRBV4-3, the J call TRBJ2-1; tentative D call: TRBD1 (6 bases). V gave up 4 bases and J gave up 8 bases, with 12 bases separating them. CDR3 length equals 13 residues. The germline CDR1 and CDR2 sequences are LGHNA and YSLEER. The CDR3 DNA is TGCGCCAGCAGCCGAAAACAGGGAGATGAGCAGTTCTTC. It is translated as CASSRKQGDEQFF.

The V and J genes are TRBV24-1 and TRBJ1-5; the match to TRBD1 covers 7 bases. The length of the CDR3 is 13 residues. Germline loops: CDR1 KGHDR, CDR2 SFDVKD. The junction had 0 bases not matched to a gene; V was cut back by 4 bases and J by 4 bases. CDR3 coding DNA: TGTGCCACCAGTGAGACAGGGAATCAGCCCCAGCATTTT. This encodes CATSETGNQPQHF.

V and J are TRBV12-3 or TRBV12-4 and TRBJ2-5; TRBD2 aligns across 9 bases. The CDR3 covers 18 residues. V dropped 3 bases and J dropped 4; count of bases not matched to a gene: 15. CDR3 bases: TGTGCCAGCAGTTTTGTGGTAGCGGGAGCCGGAAGGGGAGAGACCCAGTACTTC. Translation gives CASSFVVAGAGRGETQYF.

This clonotype has just a few counts. The chain has TRBV30 and TRBJ2-5; 12 bases match TRBD2. The CDR3 consists of 14 residues. V lost 7 bases to trimming and J lost 7 bases; unmatched junction nucleotides: 10. CDR1 is GTSNPN, CDR2 SVGIG, per germline (reference sequence). The CDR3, as DNA: TGTGCCTACGGACTAGCGGGAAATTTAGCGACCCAGTACTTC. Translation gives CAYGLAGNLATQYF.

Only a few counts were recorded for this clonotype. The genes are TRBV7-8 and TRBJ2-7; 7 bases are shared with TRBD2. The germline CDR1 and CDR2 sequences are SGHVS and FQNEAQ. V was pared by 2 bases and J by 6 bases, with 4 bases of the junction left unmatched. The CDR3 is 13 residues long. This CDR3 is CASSLMSGAEQYF. DNA of the CDR3: TGTGCCAGCAGCTTAATGAGCGGGGCCGAGCAGTACTTC.

This clonotype was recorded a few times. V is TRBV10-3 and J is TRBJ1-1; no clear D. CDR1 is ENHRY and CDR2 is SYGVKD in the germline V gene. The V end was cut by 6 bases, the J end by 5 bases, with 13 bases between. The CDR3 has 13 amino acids. In DNA form, the CDR3 reads TGTGCCATCAGGCTTGGGGAAGGGACTGAAGCTTTCTTT. This translates into CAIRLGEGTEAFF.

This clonotype was seen a few times. Given a much more abundant clone one base away, this may be a read error. This chain uses TRBV29-1 with TRBJ2-1; a weak D match, TRBD2 (5 bases). The CDR3 spans 14 residues. From germline, CDR1 is SQVTM and CDR2 ANQGSEA. The CDR3 sequence is CSVAYTAELNEQSF. The CDR3 DNA follows: TGCAGCGTTGCATATACAGCGGAGCTCAATGAGCAGTCCTTC.

This clonotype was counted between two and nine times. The V gene is TRBV2, the J gene TRBJ2-5; the D is unclear. The J call may be faulty, since TRBJ2-1 better matches the DNA end. Germline CDR1 reads SNHLY; CDR2 reads FYNNEI. The CDR3 is 14 amino acids. The CDR3 loop reads CASSEELGSIEQFF. In DNA, the CDR3 is TGTGCCAGCAGTGAAGAGTTGGGATCAATTGAGCAGTTCTTC.

This clonotype came up many times. The chain carries TRBV7-3 and TRBJ2-2; D is unresolved. This CDR3 is built from 12 residues. Trimming took off 5 bases at V and 3 bases at J, with 4 bases between the two ends. Looked up from germline, CDR1 is SGHTA and CDR2 is FQGTGA. CDR3 amino acids: CASSGDTGELFF. CDR3 sequence (DNA): TGTGCCAGCAGCGGAGACACCGGGGAGCTGTTTTTT.

This chain uses TRBV5-5 with TRBJ1-2, with 7 bases aligning to TRBD1. There are 15 residues in the CDR3. Germline V gives CDR1 SGHKS, CDR2 YYEKEE (reference sequence). The V gene end was trimmed by 4 bases and the J gene end by 4 bases; junction bases not matched to a gene: 10. DNA of the CDR3: TGTGCCAGCAGCCCGGGACAGAGTTATACCTATGGCTACACCTTC. It is translated as CASSPGQSYTYGYTF.

This chain links TRBV5-6 with TRBJ1-1; D might be TRBD1 (6 bases). Trimming cost V 5 bases and J 6 bases, with 14 bases left between them. The CDR3 runs to 13 residues. The germline gives CDR1 SGHDT, CDR2 YYEEEE. The CDR3 DNA reads as TGTGCCAGCAGTCAGGACAGCGCTTCTGAAGCTTTCTTT. Its translation: CASSQDSASEAFF.

There are a few counts of this clonotype. This chain uses TRBV5-8 with TRBJ2-3; D is ambiguous. This CDR3 has 15 amino acids. Germline CDR1 is SGHTS and CDR2 is YDEGEE. The V gene lost 1 base and the J gene lost 2 bases, with 11 bases spanning the gap. The CDR3 DNA is TGTGCCAGCAGCTTGAAGAGGTGGGACACAGATACGCAGTATTTT. Its protein is CASSLKRWDTDTQYF.

This clonotype has a handful of counts. The chain combines TRBV7-2 with TRBJ2-1; possible D gene TRBD2, 5 bases. The germline gives CDR1 SGHTA, CDR2 FQGNSA. This CDR3 region has 17 residues. Trimming took 1 base from V and 6 from J, leaving 19 bases between them. Here the CDR3 reads CASSLVVGLARVNEQFF. The CDR3, as DNA: TGTGCCAGCAGCTTAGTGGTTGGCCTAGCCCGGGTCAATGAGCAGTTCTTC.

This clonotype showed up just a few times. The rearrangement joins TRBV10-3 to TRBJ1-4, with 7 bases that match TRBD1. The junction had 5 bases not matched to a gene; V was cut back by 0 bases and J by 7 bases. The germline CDR1 and CDR2 sequences are ENHRY and SYGVKD. The CDR3 is made up of 15 amino acids. The CDR3 loop is CAISESTGRGEKLFF. The CDR3, as DNA: TGTGCCATCAGTGAGTCGACAGGGAGAGGTGAAAAACTGTTTTTT.

The chain links TRBV27 to TRBJ2-1; 9 bases align to TRBD1. Looked up from germline, CDR1 is MNHEY and CDR2 is SMNVEV (reference sequence). CDR3 length: 16 residues. V lost 7 bases and J lost 0; bases outside the gene matches: 7. The CDR3: CASKRQGVSSYNEQFF. The CDR3 nucleotides are TGTGCCAGCAAGAGACAGGGGGTCAGCTCCTACAATGAGCAGTTCTTC.

This clonotype was observed a few times. The rearrangement links TRBV4-3 to TRBJ2-3; 7 nucleotides align to TRBD2. Germline V gene lookup returns CDR1 LGHNA and CDR2 YSLEER. This CDR3 comprises 15 residues. The trim removed 1 base at V and 2 bases at J, leaving 3 bases unmatched. The CDR3 is CASSQAGLPTDTQYF. CDR3 nucleotides: TGCGCCAGCAGCCAAGCGGGACTACCCACAGATACGCAGTATTTT.

CDR3 nucleotide sequence: TGCAGTGCCCGATTGGGGGTCGAGCAGTACTTC. Translating it yields CSARLGVEQYF. The V and J genes are TRBV20-1 and TRBJ2-7; D tentatively reads TRBD1 or TRBD2 (5 bases each). This CDR3 has 11 residues. Trimming took off 6 bases at V and 6 bases at J, with 12 bases between the two ends. Germline V CDR1 and CDR2: DFQATT, SNEGSKA (reference sequence).